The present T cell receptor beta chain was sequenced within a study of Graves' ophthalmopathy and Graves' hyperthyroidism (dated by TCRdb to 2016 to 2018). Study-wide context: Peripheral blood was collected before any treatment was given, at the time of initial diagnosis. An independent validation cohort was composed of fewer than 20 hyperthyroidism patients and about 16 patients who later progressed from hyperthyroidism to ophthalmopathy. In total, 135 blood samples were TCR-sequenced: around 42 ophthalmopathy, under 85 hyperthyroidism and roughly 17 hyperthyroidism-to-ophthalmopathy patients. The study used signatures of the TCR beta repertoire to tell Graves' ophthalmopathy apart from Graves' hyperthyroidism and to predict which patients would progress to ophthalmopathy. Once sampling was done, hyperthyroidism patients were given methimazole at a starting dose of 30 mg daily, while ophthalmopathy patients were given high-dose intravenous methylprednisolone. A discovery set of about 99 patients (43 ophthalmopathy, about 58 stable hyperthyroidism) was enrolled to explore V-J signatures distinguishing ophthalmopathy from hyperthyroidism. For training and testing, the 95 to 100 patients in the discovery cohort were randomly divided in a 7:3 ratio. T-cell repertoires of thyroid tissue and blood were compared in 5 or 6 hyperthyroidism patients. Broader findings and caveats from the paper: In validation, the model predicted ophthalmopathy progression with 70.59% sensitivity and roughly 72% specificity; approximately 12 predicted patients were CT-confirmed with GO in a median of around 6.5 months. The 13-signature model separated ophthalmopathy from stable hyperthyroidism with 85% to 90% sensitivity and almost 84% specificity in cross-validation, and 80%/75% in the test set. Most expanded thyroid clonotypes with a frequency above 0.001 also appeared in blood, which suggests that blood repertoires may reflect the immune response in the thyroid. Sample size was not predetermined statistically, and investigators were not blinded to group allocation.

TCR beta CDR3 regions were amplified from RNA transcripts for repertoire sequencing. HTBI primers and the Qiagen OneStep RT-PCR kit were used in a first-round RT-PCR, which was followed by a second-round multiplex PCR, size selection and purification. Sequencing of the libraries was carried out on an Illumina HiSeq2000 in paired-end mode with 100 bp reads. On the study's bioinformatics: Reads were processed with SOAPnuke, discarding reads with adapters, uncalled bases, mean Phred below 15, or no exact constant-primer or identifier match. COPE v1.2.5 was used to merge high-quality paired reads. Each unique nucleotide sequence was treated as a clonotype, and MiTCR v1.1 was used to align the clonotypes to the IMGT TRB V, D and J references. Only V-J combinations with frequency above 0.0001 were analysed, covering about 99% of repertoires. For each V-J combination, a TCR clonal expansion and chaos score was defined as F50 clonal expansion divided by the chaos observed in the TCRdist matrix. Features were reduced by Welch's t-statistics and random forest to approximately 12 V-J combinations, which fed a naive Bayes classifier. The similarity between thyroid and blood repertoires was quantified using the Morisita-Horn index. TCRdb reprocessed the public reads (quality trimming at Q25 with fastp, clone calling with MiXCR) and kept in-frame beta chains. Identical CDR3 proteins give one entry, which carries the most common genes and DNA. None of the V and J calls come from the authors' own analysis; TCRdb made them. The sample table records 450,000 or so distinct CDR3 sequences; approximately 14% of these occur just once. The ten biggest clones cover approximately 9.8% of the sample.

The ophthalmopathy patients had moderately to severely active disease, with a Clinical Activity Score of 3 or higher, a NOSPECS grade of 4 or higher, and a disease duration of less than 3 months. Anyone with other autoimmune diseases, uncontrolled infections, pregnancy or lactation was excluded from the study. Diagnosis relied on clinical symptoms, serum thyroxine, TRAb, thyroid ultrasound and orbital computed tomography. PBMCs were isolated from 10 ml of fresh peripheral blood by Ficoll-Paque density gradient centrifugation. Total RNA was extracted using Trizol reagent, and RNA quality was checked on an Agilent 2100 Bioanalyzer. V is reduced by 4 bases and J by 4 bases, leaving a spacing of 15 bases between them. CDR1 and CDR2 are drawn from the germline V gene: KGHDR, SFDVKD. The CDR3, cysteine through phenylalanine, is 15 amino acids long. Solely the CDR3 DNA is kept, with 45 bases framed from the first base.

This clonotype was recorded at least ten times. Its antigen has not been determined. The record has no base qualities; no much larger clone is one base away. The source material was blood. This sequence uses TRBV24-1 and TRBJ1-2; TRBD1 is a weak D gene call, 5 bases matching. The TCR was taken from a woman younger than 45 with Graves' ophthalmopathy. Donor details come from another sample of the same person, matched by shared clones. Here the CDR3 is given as CATSETGGKGYGYTF. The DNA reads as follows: TGTGCCACCAGTGAGACGGGGGGAAAGGGCTATGGCTACACCTTC.